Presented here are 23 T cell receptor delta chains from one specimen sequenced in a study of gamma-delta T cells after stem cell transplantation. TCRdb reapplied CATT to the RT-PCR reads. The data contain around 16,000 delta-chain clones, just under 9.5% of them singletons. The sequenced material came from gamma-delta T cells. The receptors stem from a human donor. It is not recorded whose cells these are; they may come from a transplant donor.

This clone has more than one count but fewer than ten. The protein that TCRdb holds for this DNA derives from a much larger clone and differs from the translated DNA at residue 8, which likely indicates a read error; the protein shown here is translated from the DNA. CDR3: CALGESVRPGGPYTDKLIF. The CDR3, as DNA: TGTGCTCTTGGGGAATCCGTCCGTCCCGGGGGACCGTACACCGATAAACTCATCTTT. The chain recombines TRDV1 with TRDJ1, with D maybe TRDD3 (6 bases). Germline CDR1 TSWWSYY, CDR2 QGS. V lost 2 bases and J lost 0, with 22 bases in between. The CDR3 is 19 residues long.

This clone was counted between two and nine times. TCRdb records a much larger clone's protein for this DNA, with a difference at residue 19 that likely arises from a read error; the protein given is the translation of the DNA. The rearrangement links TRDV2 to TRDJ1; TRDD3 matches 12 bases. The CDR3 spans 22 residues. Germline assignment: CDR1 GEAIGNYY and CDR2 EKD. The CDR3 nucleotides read TGTGCCTGTGACACGGTGGGAACTGGGGGATACACTCACTCAGAGTACACCGATAGACTCATCTTT. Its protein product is CACDTVGTGGYTHSEYTDRLIF.

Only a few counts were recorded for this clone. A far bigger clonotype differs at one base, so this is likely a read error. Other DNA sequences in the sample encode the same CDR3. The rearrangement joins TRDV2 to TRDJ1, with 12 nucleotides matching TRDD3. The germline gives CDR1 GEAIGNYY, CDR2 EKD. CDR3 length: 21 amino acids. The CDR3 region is CACDTVTGGYNGTSYTDKLIF. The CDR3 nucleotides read TGTGCTTGTGACACCGTCACTGGGGGATACAACGGGACTTCGTACACCGATAAACTCATCTTT.

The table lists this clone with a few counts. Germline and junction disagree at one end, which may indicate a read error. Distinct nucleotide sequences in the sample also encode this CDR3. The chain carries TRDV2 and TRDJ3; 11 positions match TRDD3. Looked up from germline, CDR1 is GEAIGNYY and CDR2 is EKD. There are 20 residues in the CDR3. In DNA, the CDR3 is TGTGCCTGTGATACCGTCCTGGGGGATACCCCTTCCTGTGACACCCGCCAGATGTTTTTC. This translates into CACDTVLGDTPSCDTRQMFF.

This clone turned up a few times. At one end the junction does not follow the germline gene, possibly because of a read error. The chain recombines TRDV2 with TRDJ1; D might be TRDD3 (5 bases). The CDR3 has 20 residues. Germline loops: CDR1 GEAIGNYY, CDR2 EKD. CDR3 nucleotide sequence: TGTGCCTGTGACACCGTTAGTCGGCGACTGGTGACGCTAATTGCCGATACACTCATCTTT. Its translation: CACDTVSRRLVTLIADTLIF.

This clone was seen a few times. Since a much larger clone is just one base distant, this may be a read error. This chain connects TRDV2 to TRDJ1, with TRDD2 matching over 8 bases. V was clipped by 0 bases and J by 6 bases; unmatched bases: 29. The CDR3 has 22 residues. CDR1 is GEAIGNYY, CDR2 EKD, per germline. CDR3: CACDTGNLPTSPGLNTRYKLIF. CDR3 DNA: TGTGCCTGTGACACCGGCAATCTTCCTACGTCTCCTGGTCTCAATACGCGCTATAAACTCATCTTT.

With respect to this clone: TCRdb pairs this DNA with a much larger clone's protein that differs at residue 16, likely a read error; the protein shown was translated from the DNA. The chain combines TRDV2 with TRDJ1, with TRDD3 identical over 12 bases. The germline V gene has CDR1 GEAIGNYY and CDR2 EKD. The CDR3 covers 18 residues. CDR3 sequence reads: CACDTLLLGDTGTDKPIF. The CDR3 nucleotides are TGTGCCTGTGACACCTTGCTGCTGGGGGATACGGGCACCGATAAACCCATCTTT.

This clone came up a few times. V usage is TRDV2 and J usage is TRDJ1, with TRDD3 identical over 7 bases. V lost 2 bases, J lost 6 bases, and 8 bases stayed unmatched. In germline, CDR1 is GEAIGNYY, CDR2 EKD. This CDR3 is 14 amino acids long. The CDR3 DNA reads TGTGCCTGTGACATAGTGGGGGACCAGTATAAACTCATCTTT. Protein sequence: CACDIVGDQYKLIF.

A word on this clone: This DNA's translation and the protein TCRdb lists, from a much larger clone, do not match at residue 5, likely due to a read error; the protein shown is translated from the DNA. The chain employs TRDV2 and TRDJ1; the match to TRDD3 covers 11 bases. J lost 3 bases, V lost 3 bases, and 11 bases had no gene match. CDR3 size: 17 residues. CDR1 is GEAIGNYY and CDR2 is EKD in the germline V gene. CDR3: CACDSLMGDTRPDKLIF. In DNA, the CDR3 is TGTGCCTGTGACTCTCTGATGGGGGATACGCGCCCCGATAAACTCATCTTT.

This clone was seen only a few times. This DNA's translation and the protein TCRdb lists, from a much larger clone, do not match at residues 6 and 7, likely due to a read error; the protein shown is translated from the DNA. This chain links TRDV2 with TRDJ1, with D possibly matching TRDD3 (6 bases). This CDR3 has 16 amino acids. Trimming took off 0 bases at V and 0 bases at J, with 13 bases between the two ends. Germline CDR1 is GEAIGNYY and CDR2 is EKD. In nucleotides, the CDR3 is TGTGCCTGTGACACCGATGAGGGATATTACACCGATAAACTCATCTTT. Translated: CACDTDEGYYTDKLIF.

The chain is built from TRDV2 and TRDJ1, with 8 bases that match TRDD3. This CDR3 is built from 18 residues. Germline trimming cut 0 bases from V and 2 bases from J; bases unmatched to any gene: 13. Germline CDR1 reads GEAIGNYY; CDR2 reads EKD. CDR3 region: CACDTVLGDPERTDKLIF. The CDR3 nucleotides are TGTGCCTGTGACACCGTCCTGGGGGACCCCGAGAGGACCGATAAACTCATCTTT.

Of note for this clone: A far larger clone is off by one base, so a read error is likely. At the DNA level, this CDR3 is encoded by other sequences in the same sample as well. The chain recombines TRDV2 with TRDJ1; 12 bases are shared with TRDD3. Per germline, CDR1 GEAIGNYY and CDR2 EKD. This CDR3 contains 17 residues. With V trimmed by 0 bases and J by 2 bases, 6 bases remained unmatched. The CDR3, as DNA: TGTGCCTGTGACACCGTGCTGGGGGATACGGGTACCGATAAACTCATCTTT. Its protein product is CACDTVLGDTGTDKLIF.

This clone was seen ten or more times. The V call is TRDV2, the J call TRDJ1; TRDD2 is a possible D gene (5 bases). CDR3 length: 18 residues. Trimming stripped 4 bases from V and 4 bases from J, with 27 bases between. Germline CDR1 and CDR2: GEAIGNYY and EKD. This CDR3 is CACDTGSPTRGLDDKLIF. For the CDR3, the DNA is TGTGCCTGTGATACGGGTAGCCCTACCCGAGGGCTGGACGATAAACTCATCTTT.

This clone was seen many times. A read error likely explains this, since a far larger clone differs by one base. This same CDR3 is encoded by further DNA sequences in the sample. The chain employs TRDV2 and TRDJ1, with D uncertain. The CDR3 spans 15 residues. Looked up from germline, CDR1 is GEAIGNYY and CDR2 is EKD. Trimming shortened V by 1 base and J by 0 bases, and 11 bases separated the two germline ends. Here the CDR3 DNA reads TGTGCCTGTGACACTGTGGGTGCGTACACCGATAAACTCATCTTT. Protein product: CACDTVGAYTDKLIF.

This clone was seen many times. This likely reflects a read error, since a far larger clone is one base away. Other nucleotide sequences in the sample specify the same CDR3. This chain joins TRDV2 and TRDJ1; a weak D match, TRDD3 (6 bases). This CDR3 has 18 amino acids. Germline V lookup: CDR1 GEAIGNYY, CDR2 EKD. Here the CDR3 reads CACDTVGGPPYGTDKLIF. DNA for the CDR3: TGTGCCTGTGACACCGTTGGGGGTCCCCCCTATGGGACCGATAAGCTCATCTTT.

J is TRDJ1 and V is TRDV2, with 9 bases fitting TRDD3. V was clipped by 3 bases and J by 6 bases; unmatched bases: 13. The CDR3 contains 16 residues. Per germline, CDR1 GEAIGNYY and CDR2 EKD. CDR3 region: CACDLLGDPATYKLIF. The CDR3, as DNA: TGTGCCTGTGACCTACTGGGGGACCCAGCGACCTATAAACTCATCTTT.

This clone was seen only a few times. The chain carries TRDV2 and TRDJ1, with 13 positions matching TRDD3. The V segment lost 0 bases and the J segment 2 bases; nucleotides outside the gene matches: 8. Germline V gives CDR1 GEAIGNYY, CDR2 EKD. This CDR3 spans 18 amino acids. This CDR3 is CACDTGRLGDTGTDKLIF. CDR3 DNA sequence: TGTGCCTGTGACACCGGCCGACTGGGGGATACGGGGACCGATAAACTCATCTTT.

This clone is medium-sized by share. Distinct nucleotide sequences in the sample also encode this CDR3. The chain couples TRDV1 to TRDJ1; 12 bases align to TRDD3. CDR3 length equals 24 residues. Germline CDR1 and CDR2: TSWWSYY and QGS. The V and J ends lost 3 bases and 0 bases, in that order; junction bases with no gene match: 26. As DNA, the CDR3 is TGTGCTCTTGGGGAGCGGCTTCCTATCCCCTCTTACTGGGGGATACCAAAGTACACCGATAAACTCATCTTT. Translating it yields CALGERLPIPSYWGIPKYTDKLIF.

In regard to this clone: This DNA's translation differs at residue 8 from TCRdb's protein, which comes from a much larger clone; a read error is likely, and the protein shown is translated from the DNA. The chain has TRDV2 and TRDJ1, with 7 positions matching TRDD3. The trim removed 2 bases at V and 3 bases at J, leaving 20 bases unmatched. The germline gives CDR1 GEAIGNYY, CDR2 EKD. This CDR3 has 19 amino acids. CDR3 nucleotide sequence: TGTGCCTGTGACAGCGTACTGAGGGATACCTCCTCACGGGCCGATAAACTCATCTTT. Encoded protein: CACDSVLRDTSSRADKLIF.

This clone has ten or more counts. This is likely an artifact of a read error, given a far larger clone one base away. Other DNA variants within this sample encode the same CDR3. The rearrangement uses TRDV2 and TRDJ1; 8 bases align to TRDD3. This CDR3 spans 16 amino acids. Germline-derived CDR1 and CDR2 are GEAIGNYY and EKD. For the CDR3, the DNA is TGTGCCTGCGACATTTTGGGGGATCTTTACACCGATAAACTCATCTTT. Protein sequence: CACDILGDLYTDKLIF.

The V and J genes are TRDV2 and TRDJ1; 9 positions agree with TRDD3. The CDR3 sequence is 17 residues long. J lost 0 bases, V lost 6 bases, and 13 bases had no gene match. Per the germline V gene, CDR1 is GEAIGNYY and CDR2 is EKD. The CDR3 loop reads CACNLLGDLMYTDKLIF. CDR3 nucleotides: TGTGCCTGTAACCTCCTGGGGGATCTTATGTACACCGATAAACTCATCTTT.

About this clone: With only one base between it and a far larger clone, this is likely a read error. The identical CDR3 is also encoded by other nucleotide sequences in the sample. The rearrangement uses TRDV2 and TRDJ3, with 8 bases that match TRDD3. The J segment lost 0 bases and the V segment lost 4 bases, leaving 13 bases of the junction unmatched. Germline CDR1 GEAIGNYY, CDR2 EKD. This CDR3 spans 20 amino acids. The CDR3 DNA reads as TGTGCCTGTGAACGAGTACTAGGGGATACAAGCTCCTGGGACACCCGACAGATGTTTTTC. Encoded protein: CACERVLGDTSSWDTRQMFF.

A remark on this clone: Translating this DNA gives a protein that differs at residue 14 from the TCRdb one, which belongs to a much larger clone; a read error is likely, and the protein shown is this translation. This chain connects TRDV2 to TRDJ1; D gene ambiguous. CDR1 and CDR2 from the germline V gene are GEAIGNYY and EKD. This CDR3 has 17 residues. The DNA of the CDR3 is TGTGCCTGTGACACCGTAAGACCCAAAAAGTACACCGATGAACTCATCTTT. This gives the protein CACDTVRPKKYTDELIF.